This T cell receptor (beta chain) comes out of a study of cytomegalovirus exposure and HLA in healthy donors. The ends lost 11 bases at V and 0 bases at J; junction bases unmatched: 6. The germline V gene encodes CDR1 WSHSY and CDR2 SAAADI. The CDR3 extends over 14 amino acids. With 60 Vbeta and 13 Jbeta primers, the PCR was carried out. Produced via immunoSEQ multiplex PCR; TCRdb's table is partial and in-frame only. The specimen's table records tens of thousands of clones. About this clone: What it binds is not known.

Points from the study as a whole: In a later analysis, across HLA loci, associated TCR counts were highest for DRB1, lowest for HLA-C. Earlier findings revealed that most TCR beta V segments proved productive either about 87% or about 30% of the time. What a later analysis showed was that several of the most significant clusters appeared linked to common viral pathogens.

Every donor was a healthy person donating bone marrow. The chain couples TRBV10-2 to TRBJ2-1; 8 bases map to TRBD2. The sample comprised PBMCs. The clonotype was recovered from an older woman in good health and CMV-seronegative. The CDR3 loop reads CAARGGSSYNEQFF. The CDR3 DNA sequence: TGCGCCGCCCGCGGGGGGAGCTCCTACAATGAGCAGTTCTTC.